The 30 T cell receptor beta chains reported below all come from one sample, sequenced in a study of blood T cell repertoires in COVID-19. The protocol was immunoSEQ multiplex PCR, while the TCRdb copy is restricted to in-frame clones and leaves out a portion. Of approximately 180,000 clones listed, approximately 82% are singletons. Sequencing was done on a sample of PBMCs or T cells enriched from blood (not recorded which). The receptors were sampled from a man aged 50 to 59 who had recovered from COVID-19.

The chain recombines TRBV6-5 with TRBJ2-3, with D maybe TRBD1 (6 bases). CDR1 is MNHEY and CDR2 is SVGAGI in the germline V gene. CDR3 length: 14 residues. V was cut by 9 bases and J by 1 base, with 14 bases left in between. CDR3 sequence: CASRPQGRTDTQYF. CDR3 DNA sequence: TGTGCCAGTCGGCCACAGGGACGCACAGATACGCAGTATTTT.

The CDR3 coding sequence is TGTGCCAGCAGTTTGGCAAGCGGGGGGGCCCGACAGTACTTC. Protein product: CASSLASGGARQYF. The chain couples TRBV27 to TRBJ2-7, with 10 bases matching TRBD2. Germline-derived CDR1 and CDR2 are MNHEY and SMNVEV (reference sequence). Losses at the gene ends were 3 bases for V and 10 bases for J; bases not matched to a gene: 9. The CDR3 extends over 14 amino acids.

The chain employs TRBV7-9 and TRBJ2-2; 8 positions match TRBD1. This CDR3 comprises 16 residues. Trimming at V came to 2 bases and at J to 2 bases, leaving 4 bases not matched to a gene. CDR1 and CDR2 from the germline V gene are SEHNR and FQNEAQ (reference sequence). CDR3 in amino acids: CASSLQGAANTGELFF. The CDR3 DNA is TGTGCCAGCAGCTTACAGGGGGCCGCCAACACCGGGGAGCTGTTTTTT.

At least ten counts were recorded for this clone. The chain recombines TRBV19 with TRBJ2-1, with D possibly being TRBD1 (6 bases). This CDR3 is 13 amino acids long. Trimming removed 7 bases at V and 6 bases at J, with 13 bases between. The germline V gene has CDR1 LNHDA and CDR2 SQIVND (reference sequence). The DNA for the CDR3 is TGTGCCAGTAACCTAGAGGGGGTCAATGAGCAGTTCTTC. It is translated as CASNLEGVNEQFF.

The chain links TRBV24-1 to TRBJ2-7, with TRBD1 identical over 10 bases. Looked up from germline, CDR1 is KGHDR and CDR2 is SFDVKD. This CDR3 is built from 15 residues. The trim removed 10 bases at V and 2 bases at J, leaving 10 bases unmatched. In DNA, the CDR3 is TGTGCCACGACAGGGGGCAGGCCGTGGACCTACGAGCAGTACTTC. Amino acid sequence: CATTGGRPWTYEQYF.

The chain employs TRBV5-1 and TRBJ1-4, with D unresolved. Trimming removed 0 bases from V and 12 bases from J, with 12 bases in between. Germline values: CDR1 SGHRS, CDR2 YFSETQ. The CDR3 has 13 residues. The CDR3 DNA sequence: TGCGCCAGCAGCTTGGCATTTGGAGGAGAACTGTTTTTT. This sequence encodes CASSLAFGGELFF.

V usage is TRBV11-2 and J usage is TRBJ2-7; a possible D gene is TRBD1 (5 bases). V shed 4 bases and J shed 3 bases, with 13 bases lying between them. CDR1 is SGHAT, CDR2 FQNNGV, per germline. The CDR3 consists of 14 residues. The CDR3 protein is CASSSPTAFYEQYF. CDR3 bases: TGTGCCAGCAGCTCACCGACAGCCTTCTACGAGCAGTACTTC.

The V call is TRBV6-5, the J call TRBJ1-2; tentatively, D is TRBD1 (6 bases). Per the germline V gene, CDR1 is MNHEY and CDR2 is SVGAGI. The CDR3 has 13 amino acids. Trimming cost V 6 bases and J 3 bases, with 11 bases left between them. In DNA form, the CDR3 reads TGTGCCAGCAGGACAGGTTCTTACTATGGCTACACCTTC. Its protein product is CASRTGSYYGYTF.

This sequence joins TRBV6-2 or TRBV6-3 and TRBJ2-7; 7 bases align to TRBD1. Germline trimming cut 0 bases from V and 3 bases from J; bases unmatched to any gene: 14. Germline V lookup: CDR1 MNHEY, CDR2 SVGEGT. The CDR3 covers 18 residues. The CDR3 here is CASSYSRLGGRSFYEQYF. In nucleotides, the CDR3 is TGTGCCAGCAGTTACTCGAGATTAGGGGGCAGAAGCTTCTACGAGCAGTACTTC.

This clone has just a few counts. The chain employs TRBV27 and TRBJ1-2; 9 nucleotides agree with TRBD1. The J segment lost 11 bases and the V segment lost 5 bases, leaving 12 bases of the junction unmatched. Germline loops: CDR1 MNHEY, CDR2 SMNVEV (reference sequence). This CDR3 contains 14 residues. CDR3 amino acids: CASSSYTGQGGYTF. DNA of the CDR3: TGTGCCAGCAGTAGCTACACGGGACAGGGTGGTTACACCTTC.

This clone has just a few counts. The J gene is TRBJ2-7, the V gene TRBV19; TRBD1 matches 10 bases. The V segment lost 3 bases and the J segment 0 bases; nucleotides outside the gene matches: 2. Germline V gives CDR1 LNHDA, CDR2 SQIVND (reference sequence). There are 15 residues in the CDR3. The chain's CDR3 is CASSIGTGVSYEQYF. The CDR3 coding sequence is TGTGCCAGTAGTATCGGGACAGGGGTCTCCTACGAGCAGTACTTC.

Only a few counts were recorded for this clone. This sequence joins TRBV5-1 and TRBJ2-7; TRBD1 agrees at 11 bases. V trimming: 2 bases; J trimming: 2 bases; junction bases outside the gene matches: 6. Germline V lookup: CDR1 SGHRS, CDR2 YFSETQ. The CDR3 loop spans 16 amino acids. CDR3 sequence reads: CASSLSGTGGTYEQYF. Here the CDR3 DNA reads TGCGCCAGCAGCTTATCCGGGACAGGGGGAACCTACGAGCAGTACTTC.

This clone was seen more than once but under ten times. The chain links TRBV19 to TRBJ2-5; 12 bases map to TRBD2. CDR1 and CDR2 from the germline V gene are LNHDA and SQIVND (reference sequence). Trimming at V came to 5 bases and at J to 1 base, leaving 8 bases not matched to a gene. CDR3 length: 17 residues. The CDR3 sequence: CASSSRTSGMLQETQYF. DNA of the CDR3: TGTGCCAGTAGTTCCCGGACTAGCGGGATGCTCCAAGAGACCCAGTACTTC.

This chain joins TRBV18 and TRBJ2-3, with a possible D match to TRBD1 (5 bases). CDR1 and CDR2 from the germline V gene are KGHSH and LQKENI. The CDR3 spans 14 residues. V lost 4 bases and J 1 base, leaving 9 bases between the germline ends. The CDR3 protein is CASSQDSGTDTQYF. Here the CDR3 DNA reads TGTGCCAGCTCACAAGACAGCGGCACAGATACGCAGTATTTT.

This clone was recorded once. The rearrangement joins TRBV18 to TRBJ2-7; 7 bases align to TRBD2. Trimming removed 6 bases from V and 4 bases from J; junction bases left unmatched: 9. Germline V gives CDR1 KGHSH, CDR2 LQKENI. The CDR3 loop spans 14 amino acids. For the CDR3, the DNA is TGTGCCAGCTCCCGGGACTACGGGTTGTACGAGCAGTACTTC. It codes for CASSRDYGLYEQYF.

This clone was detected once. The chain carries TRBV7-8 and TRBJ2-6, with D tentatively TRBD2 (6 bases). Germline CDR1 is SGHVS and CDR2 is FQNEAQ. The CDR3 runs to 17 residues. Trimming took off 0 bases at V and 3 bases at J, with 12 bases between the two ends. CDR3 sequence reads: CASSLALGGGGANVLTF. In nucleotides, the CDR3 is TGTGCCAGCAGCTTAGCGTTGGGGGGTGGTGGGGCCAACGTCCTGACTTTC.

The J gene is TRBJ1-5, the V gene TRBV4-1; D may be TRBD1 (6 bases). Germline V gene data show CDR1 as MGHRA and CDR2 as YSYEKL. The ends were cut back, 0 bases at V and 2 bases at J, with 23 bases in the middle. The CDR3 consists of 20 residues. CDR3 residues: CASSQDSDGGLIARNQPQHF. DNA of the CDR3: TGCGCCAGCAGCCAAGATAGCGACGGGGGGCTGATTGCCCGCAATCAGCCCCAGCATTTT.

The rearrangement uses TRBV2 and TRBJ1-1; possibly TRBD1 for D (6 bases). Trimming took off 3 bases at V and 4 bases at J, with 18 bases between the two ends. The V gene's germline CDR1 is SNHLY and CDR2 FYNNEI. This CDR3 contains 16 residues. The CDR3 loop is CASSDGAAGVVTEAFF. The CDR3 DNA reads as TGTGCCAGCAGTGATGGTGCGGCAGGGGTGGTCACTGAAGCTTTCTTT.

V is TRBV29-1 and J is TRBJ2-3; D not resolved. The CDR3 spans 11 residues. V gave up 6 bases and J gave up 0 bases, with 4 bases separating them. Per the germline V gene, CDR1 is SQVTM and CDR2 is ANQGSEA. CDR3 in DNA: TGCAGCGTCAGGAGCACAGATACGCAGTATTTT. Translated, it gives CSVRSTDTQYF.

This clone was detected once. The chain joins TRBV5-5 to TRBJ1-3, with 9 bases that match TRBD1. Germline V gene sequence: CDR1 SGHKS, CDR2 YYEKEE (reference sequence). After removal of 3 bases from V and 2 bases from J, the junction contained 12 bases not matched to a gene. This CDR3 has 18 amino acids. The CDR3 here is CASSSDSGTGRTGNTIYF. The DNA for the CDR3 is TGTGCCAGCAGCTCGGATTCCGGGACAGGGAGAACTGGAAACACCATATATTTT.

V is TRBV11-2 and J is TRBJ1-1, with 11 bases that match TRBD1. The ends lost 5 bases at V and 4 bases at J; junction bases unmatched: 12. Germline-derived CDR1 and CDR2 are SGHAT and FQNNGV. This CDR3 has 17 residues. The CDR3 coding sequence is TGTGCCAGCAGCACCGCCGGGACAGGGGGTTTTATCACTGAAGCTTTCTTT. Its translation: CASSTAGTGGFITEAFF.

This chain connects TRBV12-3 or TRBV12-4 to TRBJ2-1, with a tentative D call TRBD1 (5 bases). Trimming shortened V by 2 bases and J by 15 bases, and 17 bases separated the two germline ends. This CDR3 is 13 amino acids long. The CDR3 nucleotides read TGTGCCAGCAGTTTATCAGGGCAGGGAAGGCCGTTCTTC. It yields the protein CASSLSGQGRPFF.

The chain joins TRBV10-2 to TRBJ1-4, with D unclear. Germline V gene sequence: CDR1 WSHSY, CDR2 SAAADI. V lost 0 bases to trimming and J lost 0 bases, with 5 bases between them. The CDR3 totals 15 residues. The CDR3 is CASSESTSTNEKLFF. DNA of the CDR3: TGCGCCAGCAGTGAGTCAACTTCAACTAATGAAAAACTGTTTTTT.

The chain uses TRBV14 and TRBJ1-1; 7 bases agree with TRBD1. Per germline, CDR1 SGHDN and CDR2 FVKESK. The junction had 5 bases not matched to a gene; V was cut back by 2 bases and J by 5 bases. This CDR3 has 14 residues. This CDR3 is CASSQRQGRTEAFF. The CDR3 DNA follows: TGTGCCAGCAGCCAACGACAGGGTAGAACTGAAGCTTTCTTT.

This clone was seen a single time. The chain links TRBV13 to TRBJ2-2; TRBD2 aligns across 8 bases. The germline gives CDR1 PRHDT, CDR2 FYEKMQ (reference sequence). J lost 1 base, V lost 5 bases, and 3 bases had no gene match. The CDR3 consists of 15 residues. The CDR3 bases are TGTGCCAGCAGCCGAAGCGGGGGGAACACCGGGGAGCTGTTTTTT. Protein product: CASSRSGGNTGELFF.

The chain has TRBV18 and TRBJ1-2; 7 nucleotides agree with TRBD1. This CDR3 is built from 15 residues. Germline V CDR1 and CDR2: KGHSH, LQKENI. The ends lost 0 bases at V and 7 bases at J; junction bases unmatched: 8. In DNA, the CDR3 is TGTGCCAGCTCACCACCGTCTCAGGGGGTGCTTGGCTACACCTTC. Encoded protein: CASSPPSQGVLGYTF.

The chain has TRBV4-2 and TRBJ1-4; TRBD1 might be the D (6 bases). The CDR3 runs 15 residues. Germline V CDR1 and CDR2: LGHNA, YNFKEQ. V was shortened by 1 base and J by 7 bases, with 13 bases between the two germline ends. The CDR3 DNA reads TGTGCCAGCAGCCAAGGGGACAAGGCTGGTGAAAAACTGTTTTTT. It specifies CASSQGDKAGEKLFF.

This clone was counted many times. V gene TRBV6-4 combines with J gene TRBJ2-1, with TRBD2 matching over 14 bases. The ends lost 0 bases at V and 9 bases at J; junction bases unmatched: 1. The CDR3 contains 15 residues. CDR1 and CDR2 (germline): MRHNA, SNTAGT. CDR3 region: CASSDSTSGGAEQFF. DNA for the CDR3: TGTGCCAGCAGTGACTCGACTAGCGGGGGGGCTGAGCAGTTCTTC.

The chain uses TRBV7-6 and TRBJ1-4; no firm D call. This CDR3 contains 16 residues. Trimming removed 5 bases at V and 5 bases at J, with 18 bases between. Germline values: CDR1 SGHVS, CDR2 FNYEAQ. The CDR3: CASSHRTTNKNEKLFF. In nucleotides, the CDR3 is TGTGCCAGCAGCCACCGGACTACCAACAAAAATGAAAAACTGTTTTTT.

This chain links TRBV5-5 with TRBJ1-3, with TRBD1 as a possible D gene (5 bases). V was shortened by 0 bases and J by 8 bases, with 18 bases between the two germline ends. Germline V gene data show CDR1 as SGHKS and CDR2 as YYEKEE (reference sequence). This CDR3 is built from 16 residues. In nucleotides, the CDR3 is TGTGCCAGCAGCTTGGCCCCCGGGACTCAGGAGGACACCATATATTTT. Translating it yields CASSLAPGTQEDTIYF.